The 24 T cell receptor beta chains in this list originate from one sample, sequenced in a study of neurological immune-mediated disorders (dated by TCRdb to about 2019). Library creation used 5' RACE. Sequencing was performed on an Illumina HiSeq 2500. TCRdb applied fastp at Q25 and MiXCR to the public reads, then kept only in-frame beta chains. Rows with a matching CDR3 protein are joined into one entry that keeps the most common DNA and genes. This sample is represented by approximately 23,000 distinct CDR3 sequences; less than 11% of them were singletons. In total, the top ten clones hold less than 25% of the sample. Sequenced: PBMCs. The receptors here all came from a woman in her sixties or seventies with HTLV-1-associated myelopathy (HAM/TSP).

This clonotype has a count of ten or more. The rearrangement joins TRBV7-2 to TRBJ1-5; D unclear. The V gene lost 2 bases and the J gene lost 1 base, with 9 bases spanning the gap. Per germline, CDR1 SGHTA and CDR2 FQGNSA. The CDR3 length is 15 residues. CDR3: CASSLLLGSNQPQHF. The CDR3 DNA reads TGTGCCAGCAGCTTACTACTGGGGAGCAATCAGCCCCAGCATTTT.

In this sample, this clonotype turned up many times. The rearrangement links TRBV20-1 to TRBJ1-2; a possible D gene is TRBD1 (5 bases). V was pared by 0 bases and J by 2 bases, with 10 bases between. Germline V gene sequence: CDR1 DFQATT, CDR2 SNEGSKA (reference sequence). The length of the CDR3 is 14 residues. CDR3 region: CSARDFAGNYGYTF. DNA for the CDR3: TGCAGTGCTAGAGATTTTGCAGGGAACTATGGCTACACCTTC.

This clonotype was found many times. This sequence joins TRBV4-1 and TRBJ2-7, with 13 bases identical to TRBD2. The V segment lost 3 bases and the J segment 0 bases; nucleotides outside the gene matches: 5. The CDR3 is 17 residues long. From germline, CDR1 is MGHRA and CDR2 YSYEKL. CDR3 nucleotides: TGCGCCAGCAGCCAGGAACTAGCGGGGGGGTCCTCCTACGAGCAGTACTTC. It specifies CASSQELAGGSSYEQYF.

Many counts were recorded for this clonotype. The genes are TRBV7-9 and TRBJ2-7; D may be TRBD1 (5 bases). With 5 bases removed from V and 12 bases from J, the gap between germline ends came to 20 bases. Germline V lookup: CDR1 SEHNR, CDR2 FQNEAQ (reference sequence). The CDR3 covers 13 residues. CDR3 in DNA: TGTGCCAGCAGCCCCAGATTGGGGCTTAGGCTGTACTTC. Translating gives CASSPRLGLRLYF.

This clonotype was counted at least ten times. The chain joins TRBV9 to TRBJ2-3; a possible D gene is TRBD2 (5 bases). V was clipped by 4 bases and J by 3 bases, with 15 bases between them. The V gene's germline CDR1 is SGDLS and CDR2 YYNGEE. CDR3 length equals 15 residues. CDR3 sequence: CASSSSGSGTDTQYF. CDR3 in DNA: TGTGCCAGCAGCTCTTCGGGATCCGGGACAGATACGCAGTATTTT.

This clonotype was seen repeatedly, ten times or more. The chain uses TRBV10-3 and TRBJ2-2, with no clear D. Trimming took 4 bases from V and 6 from J, leaving 12 bases between them. The CDR3 has 14 residues. The germline V gene encodes CDR1 ENHRY and CDR2 SYGVKD. CDR3 protein: CAISGQPLAGELFF. CDR3 in DNA: TGTGCCATCAGTGGGCAACCCCTCGCCGGGGAGCTGTTTTTT.

Judged by abundance, this clonotype is medium-sized. This rearrangement joins TRBV10-3 to TRBJ2-7; D may correspond to TRBD1 or TRBD2 (7 bases each). CDR1 and CDR2 from the germline V gene are ENHRY and SYGVKD. This CDR3 contains 14 residues. V shed 8 bases and J shed 3 bases, with 17 bases lying between them. CDR3 in DNA: TGTGCCATCTCGGGGGGACAGCGCAACTACGAGCAGTACTTC. Amino acid sequence: CAISGGQRNYEQYF.

This clonotype was picked up many times. The chain couples TRBV27 to TRBJ2-7; TRBD1 matches 11 bases. Germline CDR1 MNHEY, CDR2 SMNVEV (reference sequence). V shed 8 bases and J 5 bases; nucleotides not matched to a gene: 26. CDR3 length equals 20 residues. The CDR3 protein is CASLSTGTGGSFLDGHEQYF. The CDR3 bases are TGTGCCAGCCTATCAACTGGGACAGGGGGTTCTTTTTTGGATGGGCACGAGCAGTACTTC.

This clonotype has a count of ten or more. V is TRBV5-1 and J is TRBJ2-6; no clear D. CDR1 and CDR2 from the germline V gene are SGHRS and YFSETQ. CDR3 length: 16 amino acids. V was cut by 0 bases and J by 4 bases, with 11 bases left in between. CDR3 DNA sequence: TGCGCCAGCAGCTTGGTACCCCCTGGGGGGGCCAACGTCCTGACTTTC. Its protein is CASSLVPPGGANVLTF.

The gene calls are TRBV20-1 and TRBJ2-3; D remains ambiguous. Germline V gene lookup returns CDR1 DFQATT and CDR2 SNEGSKA (reference sequence). The CDR3 totals 10 residues. The V end was cut by 3 bases, the J end by 2 bases, with 0 bases between. CDR3 sequence (DNA): TGCAGTGCTAGCACAGATACGCAGTATTTT. Its protein product is CSASTDTQYF.

There are many counts of this clonotype. The chain joins TRBV6-5 to TRBJ2-2; D remains unclear. V was cut by 4 bases and J by 7 bases, with 10 bases left in between. From germline, CDR1 is MNHEY and CDR2 SVGAGI. The CDR3 sequence is 13 residues long. The CDR3 nucleotides are TGTGCCAGCAGTTTGGGGTGGGGCGGGGAGCTGTTTTTT. Translation: CASSLGWGGELFF.

This clonotype was found many times. This chain links TRBV12-3 or TRBV12-4 with TRBJ2-3; 11 bases agree with TRBD2. This CDR3 region has 16 residues. V was pared by 2 bases and J by 6 bases, with 7 bases of the junction left unmatched. This chain's CDR3 is CASSLSLAGGRDTQYF. The CDR3 region has the DNA TGTGCCAGCAGTTTAAGTCTAGCGGGGGGCCGGGATACGCAGTATTTT.

This clonotype was detected ten times or more. The rearrangement uses TRBV20-1 and TRBJ2-7, with D possibly being TRBD1 or TRBD2 (7 bases each). Germline-derived CDR1 and CDR2 are DFQATT and SNEGSKA (reference sequence). V shed 3 bases and J shed 0 bases, with 21 bases lying between them. The CDR3 is 17 residues long. As DNA, the CDR3 is TGCAGTGCTAGCAAACCAGGGGGGGGTAGGGCCTCCTACGAGCAGTACTTC. Residues: CSASKPGGGRASYEQYF.

In this sample, this clonotype turned up many times. The chain recombines TRBV28 with TRBJ1-3; the D gene is possibly TRBD1 (6 bases). Germline lookup yields CDR1 MDHEN and CDR2 SYDVKM. The CDR3 has 15 amino acids. The germline V and J ends were trimmed by 6 bases and 4 bases, with 16 bases remaining between them. CDR3 bases: TGTGCCAGCAGCGGGGCGGCGGACAGAGGAAACACCATATATTTT. This gives the protein CASSGAADRGNTIYF.

The sample holds many counts of this clonotype. V gene TRBV20-1 combines with J gene TRBJ2-1, with TRBD2 matching 8 bases. Germline V gives CDR1 DFQATT, CDR2 SNEGSKA (reference sequence). This CDR3 has 17 residues. The ends lost 2 bases at V and 0 bases at J; junction bases unmatched: 9. CDR3 sequence: CSARSLAGPSSYNEQFF. The CDR3 DNA reads as TGCAGTGCTAGAAGCCTAGCGGGCCCGAGCTCCTACAATGAGCAGTTCTTC.

This clonotype was recorded at least ten times. The genes are TRBV11-2 and TRBJ2-3; 9 positions match TRBD1. Germline-derived CDR1 and CDR2 are SGHAT and FQNNGV. Trimming cost V 8 bases and J 4 bases; bases outside gene matches: 10. This CDR3 is 15 amino acids long. The CDR3, as DNA: TGTGCCAGCGGTACGGACAGGGGTATGCCAGATACGCAGTATTTT. Encoded protein: CASGTDRGMPDTQYF.

This clonotype was recorded many times. The chain links TRBV20-1 to TRBJ1-6, with D possibly matching TRBD1 (6 bases). Germline assignment: CDR1 DFQATT and CDR2 SNEGSKA (reference sequence). The CDR3 sequence is 16 residues long. Trimming stripped 4 bases from V and 7 bases from J, with 20 bases between. This CDR3 reads CSATAQGRVGNSPLHF. CDR3 DNA: TGCAGTGCTACTGCACAGGGCCGGGTTGGCAATTCACCCCTCCACTTT.

The chain has TRBV6-2 or TRBV6-3 and TRBJ1-6; 10 bases line up with TRBD1. This CDR3 spans 16 amino acids. Trimming at V came to 6 bases and at J to 10 bases, leaving 12 bases not matched to a gene. CDR1 is MNHEY and CDR2 is SVGEGT in the germline V gene. CDR3 in DNA: TGTGCCAGCAGCCACTGGCCGGGACAGGGGAACTCACCCCTCCACTTT. It yields the protein CASSHWPGQGNSPLHF.

This clonotype was counted ten times or more. This chain connects TRBV25-1 to TRBJ1-6; D is ambiguous. Between the trimmed V and J ends, which lost 6 bases and 8 bases, there was a span of 11 bases. The CDR3 is 13 residues long. Germline CDR1 MGHDK, CDR2 SYGVNS. CDR3: CASRNVQDSPLHF. The CDR3 coding sequence is TGTGCCAGCAGAAACGTCCAGGATTCACCCCTCCACTTT.

This clonotype was recorded at least ten times. The rearrangement uses TRBV29-1 and TRBJ2-4; TRBD2 might be the D (6 bases). The germline gives CDR1 SQVTM, CDR2 ANQGSEA. Trimming removed 4 bases at V and 3 bases at J, with 13 bases between. CDR3 length: 14 amino acids. The CDR3 loop reads CSVVLGGGKNIQYF. The DNA of the CDR3 is TGCAGCGTTGTTTTGGGGGGAGGCAAAAACATTCAGTACTTC.

This chain uses TRBV6-6 with TRBJ1-5, with D maybe TRBD1 (6 bases). From germline, CDR1 is MNHNY and CDR2 SVGAGI (reference sequence). The CDR3 runs 14 residues. The germline V and J ends were trimmed by 2 bases and 7 bases, with 12 bases remaining between them. CDR3 nucleotides: TGTGCCAGCAGTTACGCCACAGGGACGCAGCCCCAGCATTTT. This gives the protein CASSYATGTQPQHF.

This clonotype was picked up many times. V gene TRBV5-1 combines with J gene TRBJ1-3; no clear D gene. CDR1 is SGHRS, CDR2 YFSETQ, per germline. The CDR3 contains 14 residues. With 7 bases removed from V and 0 bases from J, the gap between germline ends came to 11 bases. CDR3 nucleotide sequence: TGCGCCAGCTCCCTCGAGGCCTCTGGAAACACCATATATTTT. It yields the protein CASSLEASGNTIYF.

The count of this clonotype is one. The chain has TRBV11-2 and TRBJ2-5; 9 nucleotides line up with TRBD1. The J segment lost 10 bases and the V segment lost 4 bases, leaving 13 bases of the junction unmatched. The CDR3 runs to 15 residues. Germline CDR1 reads SGHAT; CDR2 reads FQNNGV. The CDR3 region is CASSSYRGRGKNQYF. The CDR3 DNA reads as TGTGCCAGCAGCTCTTACAGGGGGCGCGGGAAGAACCAGTACTTC.

This clonotype appeared many times. The chain employs TRBV5-1 and TRBJ2-3, with D possibly TRBD2 on 7 matching bases. Trimming stripped 4 bases from V and 0 bases from J, with 12 bases between. The CDR3 is made up of 15 amino acids. Germline lookup yields CDR1 SGHRS and CDR2 YFSETQ. CDR3 residues: CASSPRGASTDTQYF. In DNA, the CDR3 is TGCGCCAGCAGCCCACGGGGGGCAAGCACAGATACGCAGTATTTT.